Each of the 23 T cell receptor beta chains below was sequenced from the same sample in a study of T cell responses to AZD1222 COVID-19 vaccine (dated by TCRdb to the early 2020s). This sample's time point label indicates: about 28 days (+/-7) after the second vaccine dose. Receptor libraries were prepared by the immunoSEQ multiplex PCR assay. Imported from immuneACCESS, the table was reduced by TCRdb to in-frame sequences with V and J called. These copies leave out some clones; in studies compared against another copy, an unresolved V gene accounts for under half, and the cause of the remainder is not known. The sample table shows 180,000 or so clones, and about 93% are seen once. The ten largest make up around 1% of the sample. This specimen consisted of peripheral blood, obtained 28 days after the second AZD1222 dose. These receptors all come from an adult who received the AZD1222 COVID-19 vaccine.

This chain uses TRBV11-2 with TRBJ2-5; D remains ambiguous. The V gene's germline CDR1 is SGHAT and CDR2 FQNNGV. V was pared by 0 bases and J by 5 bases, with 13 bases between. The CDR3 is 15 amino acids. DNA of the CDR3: TGTGCCAGCAGCTTAGATGTAGGCCTCAGGGAGACCCAGTACTTC. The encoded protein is CASSLDVGLRETQYF.

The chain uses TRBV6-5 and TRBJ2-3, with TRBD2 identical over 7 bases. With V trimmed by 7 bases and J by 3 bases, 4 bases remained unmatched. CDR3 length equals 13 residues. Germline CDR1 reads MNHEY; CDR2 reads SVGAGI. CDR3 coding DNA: TGTGCCAGCAATCGCGGGGGAACAGATACGCAGTATTTT. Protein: CASNRGGTDTQYF.

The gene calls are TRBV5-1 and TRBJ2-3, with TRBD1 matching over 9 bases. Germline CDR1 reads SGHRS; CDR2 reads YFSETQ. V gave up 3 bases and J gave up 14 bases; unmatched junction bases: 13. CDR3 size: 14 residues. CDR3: CASSWRPGTGSSYF. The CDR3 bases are TGCGCCAGCAGCTGGCGCCCCGGGACAGGGAGTTCGTATTTT.

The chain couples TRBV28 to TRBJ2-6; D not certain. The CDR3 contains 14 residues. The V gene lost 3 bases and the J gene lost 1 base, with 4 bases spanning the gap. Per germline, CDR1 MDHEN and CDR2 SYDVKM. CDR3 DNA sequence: TGTGCCAGCAGTTTCCTGTCTGGGGCCAACGTCCTGACTTTC. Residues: CASSFLSGANVLTF.

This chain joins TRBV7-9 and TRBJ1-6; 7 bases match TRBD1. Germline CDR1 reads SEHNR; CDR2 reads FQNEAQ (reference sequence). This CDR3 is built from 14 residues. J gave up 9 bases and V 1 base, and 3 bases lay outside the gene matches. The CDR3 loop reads CASSLGQGVSPLHF. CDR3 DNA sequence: TGTGCCAGCAGCTTAGGACAGGGAGTTTCACCCCTCCACTTT.

Written as DNA, the CDR3 is TGCAGCGTTGAAGGGACTAGCGGGGGTTCGTTTAGCACAGATACGCAGTATTTT. Amino acids: CSVEGTSGGSFSTDTQYF. The rearrangement uses TRBV29-1 and TRBJ2-3; 13 bases are shared with TRBD2. V was clipped by 1 base and J by 0 bases; unmatched bases: 7. The CDR3 runs to 18 residues. Germline CDR1 SQVTM, CDR2 ANQGSEA.

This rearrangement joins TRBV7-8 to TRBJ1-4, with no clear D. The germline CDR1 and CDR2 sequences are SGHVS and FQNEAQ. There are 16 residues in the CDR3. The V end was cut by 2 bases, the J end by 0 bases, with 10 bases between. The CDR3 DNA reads TGTGCCAGCAGCTTATTTGGTTCCACAACTAATGAAAAACTGTTTTTT. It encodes CASSLFGSTTNEKLFF.

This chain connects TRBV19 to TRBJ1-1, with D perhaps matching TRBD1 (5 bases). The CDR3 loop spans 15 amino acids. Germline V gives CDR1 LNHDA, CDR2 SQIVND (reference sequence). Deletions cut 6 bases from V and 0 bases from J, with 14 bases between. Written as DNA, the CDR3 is TGTGCCAGTAGGGGGGTGGCCGGGATGAACACTGAAGCTTTCTTT. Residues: CASRGVAGMNTEAFF. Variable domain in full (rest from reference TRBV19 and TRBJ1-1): DGGITQSPKYLFRKEGQNVTLSCEQNLNHDAMYWYRQDPGQGLRLIYYSQIVNDFQKGDIAEGYSVSREKKESFPLTVTSAQKNPTAFYLCASRGVAGMNTEAFFGQGTRLTVV.

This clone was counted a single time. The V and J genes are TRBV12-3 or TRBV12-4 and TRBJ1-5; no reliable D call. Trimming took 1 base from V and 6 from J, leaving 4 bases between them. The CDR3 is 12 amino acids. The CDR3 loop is CASSLVVQPQHF. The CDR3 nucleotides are TGTGCCAGCAGTTTAGTGGTTCAGCCCCAGCATTTT.

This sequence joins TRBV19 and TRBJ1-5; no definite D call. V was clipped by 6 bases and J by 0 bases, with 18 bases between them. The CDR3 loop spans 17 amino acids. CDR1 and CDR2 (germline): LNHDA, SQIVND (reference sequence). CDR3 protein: CASRLYRPGASNQPQHF. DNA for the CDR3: TGTGCCAGTAGGCTCTACCGACCTGGAGCTAGCAATCAGCCCCAGCATTTT.

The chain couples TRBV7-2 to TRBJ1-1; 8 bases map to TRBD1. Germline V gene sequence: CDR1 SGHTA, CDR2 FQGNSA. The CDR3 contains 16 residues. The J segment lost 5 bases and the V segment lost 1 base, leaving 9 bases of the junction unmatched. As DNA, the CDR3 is TGTGCCAGCAGCTTAGGAGCGGACAGGGTTGAAACTGAAGCTTTCTTT. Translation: CASSLGADRVETEAFF.

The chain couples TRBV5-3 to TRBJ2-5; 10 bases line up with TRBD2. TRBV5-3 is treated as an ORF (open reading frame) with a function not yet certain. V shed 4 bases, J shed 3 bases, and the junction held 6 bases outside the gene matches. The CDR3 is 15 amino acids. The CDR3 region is CARSPGTSDKETQYF. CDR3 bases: TGTGCCAGAAGCCCCGGGACTAGCGATAAAGAGACCCAGTACTTC.

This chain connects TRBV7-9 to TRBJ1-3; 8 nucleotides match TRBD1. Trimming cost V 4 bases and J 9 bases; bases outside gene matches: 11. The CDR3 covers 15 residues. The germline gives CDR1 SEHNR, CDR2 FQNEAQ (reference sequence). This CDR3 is CASSWVRQGAITIYF. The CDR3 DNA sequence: TGTGCCAGCAGCTGGGTCCGGCAGGGGGCAATCACCATATATTTT.

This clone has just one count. The CDR3 DNA follows: TGTGCCATCAGGCTGACAGGGGAAAACTTAAATCAGCCCCAGCATTTT. It encodes CAIRLTGENLNQPQHF. The rearrangement uses TRBV10-3 and TRBJ1-5; 8 positions match TRBD1. CDR1 ENHRY and CDR2 SYGVKD come from the germline V gene. The CDR3 covers 16 residues. Trimming took 6 bases from V and 4 from J; bases not matched to a gene: 11.

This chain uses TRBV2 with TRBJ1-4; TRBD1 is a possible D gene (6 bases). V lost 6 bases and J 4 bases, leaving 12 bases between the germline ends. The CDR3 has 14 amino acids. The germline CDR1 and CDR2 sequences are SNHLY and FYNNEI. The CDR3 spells CASRGQLHNEKLFF. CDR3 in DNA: TGTGCCAGCAGAGGACAGCTCCATAATGAAAAACTGTTTTTT.

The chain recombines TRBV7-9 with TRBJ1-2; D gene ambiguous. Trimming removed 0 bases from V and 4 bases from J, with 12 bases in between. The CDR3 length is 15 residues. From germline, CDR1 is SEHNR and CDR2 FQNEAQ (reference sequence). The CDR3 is CASSLATGFLYGYTF. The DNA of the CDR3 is TGTGCCAGCAGCTTAGCAACGGGTTTTCTCTATGGCTACACCTTC.

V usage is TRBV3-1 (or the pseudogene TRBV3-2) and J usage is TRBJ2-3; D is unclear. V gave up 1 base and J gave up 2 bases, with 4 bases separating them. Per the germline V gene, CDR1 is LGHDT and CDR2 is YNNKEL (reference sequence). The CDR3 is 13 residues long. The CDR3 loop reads CASSQGPTDTQYF. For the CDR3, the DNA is TGTGCCAGCAGCCAAGGGCCCACAGATACGCAGTATTTT.

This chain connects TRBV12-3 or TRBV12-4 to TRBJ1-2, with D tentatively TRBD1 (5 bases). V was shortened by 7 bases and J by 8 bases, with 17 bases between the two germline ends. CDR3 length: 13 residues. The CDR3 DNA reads TGTGCCAGCACAACCGACAGTCTGGGCGGCTACACCTTC. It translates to CASTTDSLGGYTF.

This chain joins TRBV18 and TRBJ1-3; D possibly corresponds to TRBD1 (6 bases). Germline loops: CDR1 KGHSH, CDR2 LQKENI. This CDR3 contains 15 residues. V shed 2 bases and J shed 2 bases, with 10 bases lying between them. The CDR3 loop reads CASSPSTGAGNTIYF. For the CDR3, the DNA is TGTGCCAGCTCACCATCGACAGGTGCTGGAAACACCATATATTTT.

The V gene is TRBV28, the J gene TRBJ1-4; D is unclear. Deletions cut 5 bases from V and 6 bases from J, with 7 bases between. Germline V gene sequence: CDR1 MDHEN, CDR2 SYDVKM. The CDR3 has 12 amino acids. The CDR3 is CASSPLHEKLFF. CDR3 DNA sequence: TGTGCCAGCAGTCCGCTTCATGAAAAACTGTTTTTT.

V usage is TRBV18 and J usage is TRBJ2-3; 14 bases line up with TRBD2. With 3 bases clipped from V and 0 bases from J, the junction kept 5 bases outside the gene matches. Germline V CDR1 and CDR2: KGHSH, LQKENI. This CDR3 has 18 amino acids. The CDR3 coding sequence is TGTGCCAGCTCACCGGGACTAGCGGGGGTCTCTAGCACAGATACGCAGTATTTT. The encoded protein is CASSPGLAGVSSTDTQYF.

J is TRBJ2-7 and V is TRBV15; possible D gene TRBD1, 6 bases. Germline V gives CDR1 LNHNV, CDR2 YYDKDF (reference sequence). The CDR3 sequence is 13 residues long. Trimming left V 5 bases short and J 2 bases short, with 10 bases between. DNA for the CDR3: TGTGCCACCAGCGGACAGACAACCTACGAGCAGTACTTC. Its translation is CATSGQTTYEQYF.

The CDR3 here is CASSLTGISGNTIYF. The CDR3 DNA sequence: TGTGCCAGCAGCTTGACAGGGATCTCTGGAAACACCATATATTTT. The rearrangement links TRBV6-5 to TRBJ1-3; 7 positions agree with TRBD1. The germline gives CDR1 MNHEY, CDR2 SVGAGI. The V gene end was trimmed by 6 bases and the J gene end by 0 bases; junction bases not matched to a gene: 5. The CDR3 totals 15 residues.